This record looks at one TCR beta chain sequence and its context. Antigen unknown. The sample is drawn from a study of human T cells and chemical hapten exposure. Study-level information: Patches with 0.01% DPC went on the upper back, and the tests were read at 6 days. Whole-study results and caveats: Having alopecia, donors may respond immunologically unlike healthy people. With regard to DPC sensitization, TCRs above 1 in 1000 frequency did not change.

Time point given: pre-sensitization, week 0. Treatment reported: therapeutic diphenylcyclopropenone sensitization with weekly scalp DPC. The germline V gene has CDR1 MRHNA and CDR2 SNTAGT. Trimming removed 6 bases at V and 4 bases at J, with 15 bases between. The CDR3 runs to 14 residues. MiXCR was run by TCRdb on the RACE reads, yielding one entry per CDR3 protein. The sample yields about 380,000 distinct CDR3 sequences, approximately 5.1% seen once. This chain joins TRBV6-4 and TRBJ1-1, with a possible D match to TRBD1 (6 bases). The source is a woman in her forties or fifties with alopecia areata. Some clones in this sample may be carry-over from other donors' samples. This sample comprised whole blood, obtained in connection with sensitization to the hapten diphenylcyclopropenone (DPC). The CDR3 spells CASSSRGGSTEAFF. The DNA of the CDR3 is TGTGCCAGCAGCTCGAGGGGGGGAAGCACTGAAGCTTTCTTT.